The clone carrying this TCR beta chain was counted once. Its antigen is still unknown. Only in-frame clones appear in the TCRdb table, and some are missing; sequencing was by immunoSEQ multiplex PCR. Among 180,000 or so clones, 80% to 95% were seen once, and the ten largest hold 3.9%. This entry comes from a study of T cell responses to AZD1222 COVID-19 vaccine. Across the whole study: Both about-4-week and about-12-week second-dose recipients were combined. Study-level findings and limits: No day 14 peak samples; only post-peak repertoires were characterized. Unmutated variant regions reportedly attract nearly half of all spike-specific TCRs.

V was cut by 4 bases and J by 0 bases, with 4 bases left in between. CDR3 size: 14 residues. CDR1 SNHLY and CDR2 FYNNEI come from the germline V gene. The sequenced sample was peripheral blood, obtained on day 0 of AZD1222 vaccination. J is TRBJ1-6 and V is TRBV2; D is uncertain. The TCR was taken from an adult in good health. CDR3 nucleotides: TGTGCCAGCAGTGGCCGCTCCTATAATTCACCCCTCCACTTT. This encodes CASSGRSYNSPLHF.